This T cell receptor beta chain was recorded in a study of graft-versus-host responses after intestinal transplantation. Study-wide background: Transplants given to recipients were multivisceral, liver-intestinal, or isolated intestinal.

This CDR3 contains 16 residues. Trimming took 1 base from V and 7 from J, leaving 18 bases between them. The V gene's germline CDR1 is SGHDT and CDR2 YYEEEE. Note on this clone: Antigen unknown.

Only in-frame clones appear in the TCRdb table, and some are missing; sequencing was by immunoSEQ multiplex PCR. The sample holds some 130,000 clones; roughly 93% are singletons and the top ten take over 0.1%. Study-level points and caveats: The authors found GvH clones in recipient marrow, some appearing first in ileum or blood.

Specimen: unstimulated CD4+ T cells sorted from spleen or lymph node cells, collected before intestinal transplant. This chain joins TRBV5-6 and TRBJ2-1; tentatively, D is TRBD2 (5 bases). This sequence originates from a human donor who received an intestinal transplant. DNA for the CDR3: TGTGCCAGCAGCTTGTTTTTGGGCGGACTGTCAAATGAGCAGTTCTTC. It codes for CASSLFLGGLSNEQFF.